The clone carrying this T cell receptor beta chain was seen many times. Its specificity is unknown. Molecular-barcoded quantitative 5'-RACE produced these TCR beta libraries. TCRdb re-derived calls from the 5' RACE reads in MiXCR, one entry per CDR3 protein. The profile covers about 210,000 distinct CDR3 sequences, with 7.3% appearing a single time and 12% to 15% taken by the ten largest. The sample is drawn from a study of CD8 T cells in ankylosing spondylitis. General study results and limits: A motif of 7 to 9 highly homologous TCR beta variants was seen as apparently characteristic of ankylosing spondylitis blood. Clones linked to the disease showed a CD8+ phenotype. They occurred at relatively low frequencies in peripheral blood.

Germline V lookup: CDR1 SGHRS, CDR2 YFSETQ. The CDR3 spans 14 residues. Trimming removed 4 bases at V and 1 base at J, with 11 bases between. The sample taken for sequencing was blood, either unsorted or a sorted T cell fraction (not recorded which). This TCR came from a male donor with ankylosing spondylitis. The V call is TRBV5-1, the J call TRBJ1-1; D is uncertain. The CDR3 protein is CASSQHARNTEAFF. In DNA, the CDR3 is TGCGCCAGCAGCCAACATGCCCGGAACACTGAAGCTTTCTTT.